Listed below are T cell receptor beta chains from one sample, sequenced in a study of blood T cells in healthy people across ages. TCRdb called the 5' RACE reads again in MiXCR, with one record for every CDR3 protein. The sample consists of 2 million or so distinct CDR3 sequences, just under 50% of them appearing once. Sequencing was performed on blood. These receptors came from a woman in her 40s in good health. Both conserved end residues are part of each CDR3. D genes are given only for firm matches. Part of the rows lack a size; the others show once, few, many or a class for expanded clones.

size,J,D,V,DNA,CDR3
few,TRBJ2-3,.,TRBV5-6,TGTGCCAGCAGCTTGCTCCGGGGACAATTCAACACAGATACGCAGTATTTT,CASSLLRGQFNTDTQYF
few,TRBJ2-1,TRBD1,TRBV3-1,TGTGCCAGCAGCCAAGGCCGGGACAGTCCAGTATACGAGCAGTTCTTC,CASSQGRDSPVYEQFF
.,TRBJ1-2,.,TRBV20-1,TGCAGTGCTCAACCTAGTGGCTACACCTTC,CSAQPSGYTF
.,TRBJ2-3,.,TRBV10-2,TGCACCAGCAGTGAAGTTGGTACGCAGTATTTT,CTSSEVGTQYF
few,TRBJ2-5,.,TRBV7-6,TGTGCCAGCAGCCTACTAGAGAGGTCAGAGACCCAGTACTTC,CASSLLERSETQYF
.,TRBJ2-1,.,TRBV6-6,TGTGCCAGCACCCGTCTGGGGAATGAGCAGTTCTTC,CASTRLGNEQFF
.,TRBJ2-1,TRBD1,TRBV4-3,TGCGCCAGCAGCCAAACGGAGGGACGGGACAGGGGACACAATGAGCAGTTCTTC,CASSQTEGRDRGHNEQFF
.,TRBJ2-7,.,TRBV9,TGTGCCAGCAGCGCTTCGGACAGCTCCTACGAGCAGTACTTC,CASSASDSSYEQYF
few,TRBJ1-2,TRBD1,TRBV6-1,TGTGCCAGCAGAGAGGAACAGGGGACTTCTAACTATGGCTACACCTTC,CASREEQGTSNYGYTF
.,TRBJ1-6,.,TRBV28,TGTGCCAGCAGTTTAAACCCTCCAGGGGTCTCCTATAATTCACCCCTCCACTTT,CASSLNPPGVSYNSPLHF
few,TRBJ2-1,.,TRBV6-2/TRBV6-3,TGTGCCAGCGGAGACAGTTCATACGGTGAGCAGTTCTTC,CASGDSSYGEQFF
.,TRBJ2-5,.,TRBV24-1,TGTGCCACCCTCGGACGGGGGACGGAAGAGACCCAGTACTTC,CATLGRGTEETQYF
once,TRBJ2-7,TRBD1,TRBV7-2,TGTGCCAGCAGCTTAGTTTCAAAGCGTCTGGACAGGGTGAACTACGAGCAGTACTTC,CASSLVSKRLDRVNYEQYF
.,TRBJ2-7,TRBD1,TRBV5-1,TGCGCCAGCAAGGGATCAGGGGGCGCCTACGAGCAGTACTTC,CASKGSGGAYEQYF
few,TRBJ2-7,.,TRBV5-1,TGCGCCAGCAGCTTGCGACAGTCCTCGATCCTACGTGTGCAGTACTTC,CASSLRQSSILRVQYF